This TCR beta chain was captured in a study of PD-L1 blockade in urothelial cancer. At the level of the study: A median blood sample held approximately 150,000 T cells and more than 80,000 unique TCRs.

In this sample, this clone turned up once. Its cognate antigen is unknown. Profiled with immunoSEQ multiplex PCR; TCRdb holds only in-frame clones, not every one. The data contain under 70,000 clones, over 75% of them seen just once; the ten biggest clones take up 1.6%. Study outcomes and limitations: Survival was better when pretreatment blood TCR clonality fell below the median.

Sample time point: pretreatment peripheral blood. All patients handed over anywhere from 1 to 8 samples, pretreatment and on-treatment. The sequencing used PBMCs, collected around atezolizumab (anti-PD-L1) treatment. The sequence derives from a man between 70 and 80 years old with urothelial cancer.

CDR3 DNA: TGTGCCAGCAGCCCGAGCGGGCGCCCGTACGAGCAGTACTTC. Its protein is CASSPSGRPYEQYF. This chain connects TRBV11-3 to TRBJ2-7; D might be TRBD2 (6 bases). Between the trimmed V and J ends, which lost 5 bases and 4 bases, there was a span of 15 bases. The CDR3 has 14 amino acids. Germline V gene data show CDR1 as SGHNT and CDR2 as YENEEA.